This TCR beta chain is drawn from a study of early T cells in non-severe SARS-CoV-2 infection. Study-wide background: Sequencing used unsorted whole-blood bulk RNA, so chains lack pairing. General study results and limits: Private and CD4 specificities were missed by VDJdb matching, skewed to anti-spike CD8.

Individual cDNA molecules were tagged with unique molecular identifiers. TCRdb used MiXCR to reprocess the 5' RACE reads, holding one entry per CDR3 protein. Of more than 55,000 distinct CDR3 sequences in the sample, 3.5% to 6% were seen once. For this clonotype: The antigen is undetermined.

Germline V gene lookup returns CDR1 SGHRS and CDR2 YFSETQ. Trimming removed 5 bases from V and 5 bases from J, with 13 bases in between. There are 14 residues in the CDR3. This receptor was taken from an adult who was a healthcare worker with PCR-confirmed SARS-CoV-2 infection or an uninfected control (not recorded which). The donor label of this sample is uncertain. This material consisted of whole blood, taken at baseline. The rearrangement links TRBV5-1 to TRBJ2-2; D is perhaps TRBD1 or TRBD2 (6 bases each). CDR3 DNA: TGCGCCAGCAGTCCCGGGGGCGATACCGGGGAGCTGTTTTTT. This sequence encodes CASSPGGDTGELFF.